The next 2 T cell receptor beta chains were all read from a single sample in a study of tumor-infiltrating lymphocytes in oesophageal squamous cell carcinoma. TCRdb reprocessed the PCR reads via MiXCR and lists one record per CDR3 protein. The data contain about 16,000 distinct CDR3 sequences, about 45% of them singletons. Sequencing input: esophageal tumor tissue. The receptors stem from a male donor with esophageal squamous cell carcinoma.

The chain has TRBV11-2 and TRBJ2-3, with 9 bases aligning to TRBD2. Germline assignment: CDR1 SGHAT and CDR2 FQNNGV. This CDR3 region has 17 residues. V shed 3 bases, J shed 4 bases, and the junction held 11 bases outside the gene matches. CDR3 DNA: TGTGCCAGCAGCTTCCGTGGCGGGAGGGGGAACGCAGATACGCAGTATTTT. Translated: CASSFRGGRGNADTQYF.

The chain has TRBV11-3 and TRBJ2-1; D remains unclear. Looked up from germline, CDR1 is SGHNT and CDR2 is YENEEA. The CDR3 runs to 13 residues. Trimming removed 2 bases at V and 7 bases at J, with 9 bases between. Here the CDR3 DNA reads TGTGCCAGCAGCTTAATACACGGGAATGAGCAGTTCTTC. Its protein product is CASSLIHGNEQFF.